The entry below gives a single TCR beta chain sequence along with its context. The data originate from a study of blood T cells in healthy people across ages. A second roughly 7 to 12 cycle PCR used barcoded and J-beta primers. The template-switch adaptor was a 5' adaptor with 12 random nucleotides. It tagged each cDNA molecule. TCRdb passed the 5' RACE reads through MiXCR, listing each CDR3 protein once. The sample has hundreds of thousands of distinct CDR3 sequences; under 50% are singletons. The CDR3 consists of 13 residues. Germline CDR1 is SGHTA and CDR2 is FQGNSA. With 4 bases removed from V and 3 bases from J, the gap between germline ends came to 9 bases.

The chain recombines TRBV7-2 with TRBJ1-1, with no clear D. This receptor was obtained from a man younger than 40 in good health. Source material: blood. This CDR3 is CASSYRADTEAFF. The CDR3 bases are TGTGCCAGCAGCTACCGGGCCGACACTGAAGCTTTCTTT.